This entry lists 5 T cell receptor beta chains sequenced from one sample in a study of shared clonotypes between healthy human individuals. The method was immunoSEQ multiplex PCR; TCRdb's version includes in-frame clones alone and lacks a portion of them. This table holds about 1.9 million clones, 93% found once. As defined, naive CD8 cells were CD45RO-negative and positively selected for CCR7, with terminally differentiated effector memory CD45RA+ cells excluded. What was sequenced was naive CD8+ T cells from PBMCs. The receptor source for this set is a young man in good health. Some clones in this sample may be carry-over from other donors' samples.

V is TRBV19 and J is TRBJ1-2; weak D call: TRBD1 (5 bases). V dropped 3 bases and J dropped 5 bases, with 16 bases sitting between them. The CDR3 sequence is 15 residues long. Germline CDR1 and CDR2: LNHDA and SQIVND (reference sequence). CDR3 nucleotides: TGTGCCAGTAGTATGGATCATCGGACAAAGTATGGCTACACCTTC. This sequence encodes CASSMDHRTKYGYTF.

Notes on this clone: This sample includes further DNA sequences coding for the same CDR3. The V and J genes are TRBV4-1 and TRBJ2-7; 9 bases map to TRBD1. Trimming at V came to 4 bases and at J to 1 base, leaving 2 bases not matched to a gene. The CDR3 runs to 14 residues. CDR1 is MGHRA and CDR2 is YSYEKL in the germline V gene. The CDR3 reads CASSPGTGSYEQYF. The CDR3, as DNA: TGCGCCAGCAGCCCCGGGACAGGGTCCTACGAGCAGTACTTC.

The genes are TRBV13 and TRBJ2-3; 8 nucleotides line up with TRBD1. Unmatched junction bases numbered 4, after V lost 0 bases and J lost 11 bases. This CDR3 has 13 residues. Germline V gene lookup returns CDR1 PRHDT and CDR2 FYEKMQ (reference sequence). CDR3 coding DNA: TGTGCCAGCAGCTTAGGGGACAGGGAGAGGCAGTATTTT. It is translated as CASSLGDRERQYF.

The chain is built from TRBV27 and TRBJ2-7; 8 bases are a match to TRBD2. V lost 0 bases to trimming and J lost 0 bases; unmatched junction nucleotides: 7. Germline-derived CDR1 and CDR2 are MNHEY and SMNVEV (reference sequence). The CDR3 loop spans 17 amino acids. In nucleotides, the CDR3 is TGTGCCAGCAGTTTATCCCCGGTTACTAGCGGCTCCTACGAGCAGTACTTC. It codes for CASSLSPVTSGSYEQYF.

The chain links TRBV7-2 to TRBJ2-7, with 9 bases that match TRBD2. Per the germline V gene, CDR1 is SGHTA and CDR2 is FQGNSA. The ends lost 5 bases at V and 2 bases at J; junction bases unmatched: 4. The CDR3 contains 14 residues. The CDR3 coding sequence is TGTGCCAGCAGCCCCATAGCGGGAGCCTACGAGCAGTACTTC. Translating gives CASSPIAGAYEQYF.